This TCR beta chain was identified in a study of graft-versus-host responses after intestinal transplantation. Looking at the study overall: Uniformly, recipients were administered anti-thymocyte globulin induction with subsequent tacrolimus and steroids for around three years. Study-level findings and limits: The highest levels of circulating GvH clones went along with early declines in HvG clones after transplant. Some GvH clones were seen earlier in gut or blood, suggesting intestinal origin. Those patients showing graft-donor T cell macrochimerism displayed high graft-versus-host to host-versus-graft clonal ratios in allografts.

Remarks on this clone: The antigen is unknown.

Profiling relied on immunoSEQ multiplex PCR, and the TCRdb table lists in-frame clones only, not all of them. Counted here are about 19,000 clones, about 89% occurring once; the ten biggest clones make up less than 65%. This CDR3 has 13 amino acids. Germline V gives CDR1 SQVTM, CDR2 ANQGSEA. After removal of 1 base from V and 2 bases from J, the junction contained 2 bases not matched to a gene. The V and J genes are TRBV29-1 and TRBJ2-7, with TRBD1 matching over 7 bases. This TCR was recovered from a human patient who received an intestinal transplant, so some T cells may come from the graft donor. The sequences come from bone marrow, collected roughly 19 weeks after transplant. The CDR3, as DNA: TGCAGCGTTGAAGGGGACAGCGCCTACGAGCAGTACTTC. This sequence encodes CSVEGDSAYEQYF.